This record looks at one T cell receptor beta chain sequence and its context. This clone has more than one count but fewer than ten. Its antigen specificity is not known. Base qualities are not recorded, but no much larger clone differs from it by a single base. The collaborating institutions used their own protocols to collect whole blood in K2EDTA tubes. For TCRbeta analysis, collaborators shipped samples in one of three forms: frozen whole blood, isolated PBMCs, or DNA extracted from either of those sample types. The CDR3 numbers 17 residues from cysteine through phenylalanine. Only the CDR3 region is kept as DNA, spanning 51 bases read in frame from base 1. The germline V gene encodes CDR1 SGHNT and CDR2 YYREEE (reference sequence). Trimming removed 3 bases from V and 2 bases from J; the gene matches leave 9 bases unexplained. This sample was included in a study of blood T cell repertoires in COVID-19 (dated by TCRdb to the early 2020s). Looking at the study overall: Samples from collaborators originated in the United States, Italy and Spain and spanned both the acute and convalescent phases of COVID-19. Deeply sampled blood TCRbeta repertoires from subjects exposed to, actively infected with, or recovered from COVID-19 were included in the dataset. The samples were drawn from the first 160 participants of the ongoing ImmuneRACE study and from 950 to 1,500 subjects provided by 6 global collaborators. HLA class I and class II types, where available, came from metadata supplied by the sample provider rather than from assay-based typing. The material from the prospective study consisted of cDNA or gDNA derived from T cells, B-cell-depleted T cells, or PBMCs. The repertoires were released in a freely available public database intended as a resource for research on the immune response to SARS-CoV-2. A de-identified subject ID, COVID-19 status, age in years and sex were almost always included in the sample metadata.

TCRbeta CDR3 regions were amplified from genomic DNA using the immunoSEQ Assay, a bias-controlled multiplex PCR. The authors' analysis ran thus. Nucleated cell counts per sample were estimated from amplification of reference gene primers within the assay. Sequence reads were collapsed and filtered to measure the absolute abundance of every unique TCRbeta CDR3 rearrangement. For each sample, productive Simpson clonality was calculated as the square root of Simpson's diversity index across productive rearrangements. What TCRdb holds here is the immuneACCESS table cut down to in-frame rearrangements. Part of the clones is not present; checked against another copy, under half of the missing clones reflect an unresolved V gene, and the others are unexplained. V and J calls and clone size are as listed in that table; D and trimming were resolved from the DNA. In this sample the table shows 95,000 to 150,000 clones, around three quarters of which occur a single time. The ten largest clones capture about 40% of the sample.

Summary of the overall study and its limitations: The amount of clinical and demographic metadata varied by source and participant and was provided uncurated.

The rearranged chain carries TRBV5-4 and TRBJ2-1; the central 9 bases match TRBD1. Sequenced input: peripheral blood. The sequence was collected from a man between 40 and 49 years old with active or convalescent COVID-19. Read as DNA, the sequence is TGTGCCAGCAGCTCGCCACTACAGGGGGCCACCTACAATGAGCAGTTCTTC. This codes for CASSSPLQGATYNEQFF. Here the CDR3 is joined to the reference TRBV5-4 and TRBJ2-1 genes, and the full variable domain is: ETGVTQSPTHLIKTRGQQVTLRCSSQSGHNTVSWYQQALGQGPQFIFQYYREEENGRGNFPPRFSGLQFPNYSSELNVNALELDDSALYLCASSSPLQGATYNEQFFGPGTRLTVL.